These T cell receptor beta chains were read from a single sample in a study of T cell responses to AZD1222 COVID-19 vaccine. TCRdb keeps only in-frame clones here, not all; method: immunoSEQ multiplex PCR. The repertoire holds 30,000 to 35,000 clones, about four fifths seen once, with 3.5% to 5.5% in the top ten. Sequencing was performed on peripheral blood, taken 28 days after the second AZD1222 dose. The receptors derive from an adult who received the AZD1222 COVID-19 vaccine. Each CDR3 is given with its conserved first and last residue. A D gene is named only where the DNA matches it firmly. Not every row has a clone size; where given, it reads once, few, many or a size class.

V	size	J	D	CDR3	DNA
TRBV7-9	.	TRBJ1-5	TRBD1	CASSLGQGGQPQHF	TGTGCCAGCAGCCTCGGACAGGGCGGGCAGCCCCAGCATTTT
TRBV7-9	.	TRBJ2-2	TRBD2	CASSLRTSGSSGELFF	TGTGCCAGCAGCTTAAGGACTAGCGGGAGTTCTGGGGAGCTGTTTTTT
TRBV24-1	.	TRBJ1-5	.	CATSRGDNQPQHF	TGTGCCACCAGTAGGGGCGACAATCAGCCCCAGCATTTT
TRBV20-1	.	TRBJ2-7	.	CSASGLDEQYF	TGCAGTGCTAGTGGACTCGACGAGCAGTACTTC
TRBV6-2/TRBV6-3	.	TRBJ1-5	.	CASSYAQGQPQHF	TGTGCCAGCAGTTATGCACAAGGGCAGCCCCAGCATTTT
TRBV30	few	TRBJ1-5	.	CAWSPDSNQPQHF	TGTGCCTGGAGTCCGGATAGCAATCAGCCCCAGCATTTT
TRBV5-8	few	TRBJ2-1	TRBD2	CASSLVPTSGGVNEQFF	TGTGCCAGCAGCTTGGTCCCCACTAGCGGGGGGGTCAATGAGCAGTTCTTC
TRBV6-2/TRBV6-3	.	TRBJ1-1	.	CASSYGGLKSMNTEAFF	TGTGCCAGCAGTTACGGGGGGCTCAAATCCATGAACACTGAAGCTTTCTTT
TRBV7-6	once	TRBJ2-2	TRBD2	CASSYSSGGDGELFF	TGTGCCAGCAGCTACTCTAGCGGGGGAGACGGGGAGCTGTTTTTT
TRBV7-2	.	TRBJ2-1	.	CASSLMELTHNEQFF	TGTGCCAGCAGCTTAATGGAACTAACTCACAATGAGCAGTTCTTC
TRBV5-4	few	TRBJ2-7	TRBD1	CASSTPGQGPSEQYF	TGTGCCAGCAGCACCCCGGGACAGGGCCCCTCCGAGCAGTACTTC
TRBV3-1/TRBV3-2	.	TRBJ2-5	TRBD2	CASSRGVRGQETQYF	TGTGCCAGCAGCCGGGGAGTGCGGGGGCAAGAGACCCAGTACTTC
TRBV5-1	.	TRBJ2-1	.	CASSLEGYYNEQFF	TGCGCCAGCAGCTTGGAAGGCTACTACAATGAGCAGTTCTTC
TRBV6-5	.	TRBJ2-5	TRBD1	CASTQLIRGYLAQYF	TGTGCCAGCACCCAATTGATCAGGGGGTATCTGGCCCAGTACTTC
TRBV24-1	.	TRBJ2-1	.	CATSDLGQGRNNEQFF	TGTGCCACCAGTGATTTAGGGCAGGGGCGAAACAATGAGCAGTTCTTC
TRBV19	.	TRBJ2-2	.	CASSIDPGITGELFF	TGTGCCAGTAGTATAGATCCCGGAATAACCGGGGAGCTGTTTTTT
TRBV19	few	TRBJ2-2	.	CASSWQEHTGELFF	TGTGCCAGTAGTTGGCAGGAGCACACCGGGGAGCTGTTTTTT
TRBV4-1	.	TRBJ1-1	.	CASSRSGQTNTEAFF	TGCGCCAGCAGCCGGTCGGGACAAACGAACACTGAAGCTTTCTTT
TRBV3-1/TRBV3-2	.	TRBJ1-1	TRBD1	CASSARDRNTEAFF	TGTGCCAGCAGCGCCAGGGACAGGAACACTGAAGCTTTCTTT
TRBV21-1	once	TRBJ2-4	.	CASSKLAGNYGNIQYF	TGTGCCAGCAGCAAACTAGCGGGCAATTATGGGAACATTCAGTACTTC
TRBV10-1	medium-sized	TRBJ2-2	.	CASSEGAGELFF	TGCGCCAGCAGTGAGGGGGCCGGGGAGCTGTTTTTT
TRBV5-4	.	TRBJ1-1	.	CASSPGQGWSTEAFF	TGTGCCAGCAGCCCTGGGCAGGGGTGGTCCACTGAAGCTTTCTTT
TRBV2	.	TRBJ2-3	.	CASSGPFTDTQYF	TGTGCCAGCAGTGGACCCTTCACAGATACGCAGTATTTT
TRBV19	few	TRBJ1-1	TRBD1	CASTHRGRNTEAFF	TGTGCCAGTACACACAGGGGGCGGAACACTGAAGCTTTCTTT
TRBV5-6	.	TRBJ1-2	TRBD1	CASSVDRGPSSTYGYTF	TGTGCCAGCAGCGTTGACAGGGGGCCGTCAAGCACCTATGGCTACACCTTC
TRBV5-6	medium-sized	TRBJ2-1	.	CASNLDVGGAINEQFF	TGTGCCAGCAACCTGGACGTAGGGGGGGCAATCAATGAGCAGTTCTTC
TRBV27	.	TRBJ2-3	.	CASSFMGLTDTQYF	TGTGCCAGCAGTTTCATGGGACTCACAGATACGCAGTATTTT
TRBV2	few	TRBJ2-2	.	CASSVETGELFF	TGTGCCAGCAGTGTAGAGACCGGGGAGCTGTTTTTT
TRBV7-2	.	TRBJ2-3	TRBD2	CASVVDGSGRTDTQYF	TGTGCCAGCGTGGTAGACGGTAGCGGGCGCACAGATACGCAGTATTTT
TRBV24-1	.	TRBJ1-2	TRBD1	CATAGTGEPYGYTF	TGTGCCACCGCAGGGACAGGAGAACCCTATGGCTACACCTTC
TRBV5-4	once	TRBJ2-5	TRBD2	CACRWGGWETQYF	TGTGCCTGCAGGTGGGGGGGGTGGGAGACCCAGTACTTC
TRBV6-5	few	TRBJ2-1	.	CASRPLRDSYNEQFF	TGTGCCAGCAGGCCCCTTCGGGACTCCTACAATGAGCAGTTCTTC
TRBV4-1	once	TRBJ1-2	TRBD1	CASSAQGARGYTF	TGCGCCAGCAGCGCGCAGGGGGCGCGGGGCTACACCTTC
TRBV19	few	TRBJ1-2	TRBD1	CASSTYNRGLWTF	TGTGCCAGTAGTACATACAACAGGGGGCTTTGGACCTTC
TRBV7-9	.	TRBJ1-2	.	CASSLTEAYGYTF	TGTGCCAGCAGCTTAACAGAGGCTTATGGCTACACCTTC
TRBV10-3	.	TRBJ1-5	.	CAISEAEKRVGSNQPQHF	TGTGCCATCAGCGAAGCGGAGAAACGTGTAGGTAGCAATCAGCCCCAGCATTTT
TRBV19	.	TRBJ2-2	TRBD2	CASSIVTSGSTRELFF	TGTGCCAGTAGTATAGTCACTAGCGGGAGTACGAGGGAGCTGTTTTTT
TRBV7-2	.	TRBJ1-1	TRBD1	CASSLGTGDSSTEAFF	TGTGCCAGCAGCTTAGGGACAGGGGATTCTTCCACTGAAGCTTTCTTT
TRBV5-8	few	TRBJ2-1	TRBD2	CASSLAGTSGGGSYNEQFF	TGTGCCAGCAGCTTGGCTGGGACTAGCGGGGGAGGCTCCTACAATGAGCAGTTCTTC
TRBV10-1	few	TRBJ2-1	TRBD2	CASSFSGGAYNEQFF	TGCGCCAGCAGTTTTAGCGGGGGGGCCTACAATGAGCAGTTCTTC
TRBV5-5	few	TRBJ2-2	TRBD1	CASSSGQMNTGELFF	TGTGCCAGCAGCTCGGGACAGATGAACACCGGGGAGCTGTTTTTT
TRBV7-2	.	TRBJ2-7	.	CASSSSTGSYEQYF	TGTGCCAGCAGCTCGTCGACAGGCTCCTACGAGCAGTACTTC
TRBV5-8	.	TRBJ1-5	TRBD1	CASSFGQGAPIRQPQHF	TGTGCCAGCAGCTTTGGACAGGGGGCGCCGATTAGACAGCCCCAGCATTTT
TRBV2	.	TRBJ1-5	TRBD1	CASTGGARNQPQHF	TGTGCCAGTACAGGGGGGGCACGCAATCAGCCCCAGCATTTT
TRBV5-4	.	TRBJ1-1	.	CASSGAGGTGTEAFF	TGTGCCAGCAGCGGGGCGGGGGGAACGGGCACTGAAGCTTTCTTT
TRBV18	once	TRBJ1-1	.	CASSPMHSELNTEAFF	TGTGCCAGCTCACCAATGCACAGCGAACTGAACACTGAAGCTTTCTTT
TRBV28	.	TRBJ2-3	.	CAHSIGYTQYF	TGTGCCCACTCTATTGGTTATACGCAGTATTTT
TRBV2	.	TRBJ1-3	.	CASRHRESSGNTIYF	TGTGCCAGTAGGCACAGAGAAAGCTCTGGAAACACCATATATTTT
TRBV11-2	.	TRBJ2-3	TRBD1	CASSPLRGTSTDTQYF	TGTGCCAGCAGCCCCCTCAGGGGGACAAGCACAGATACGCAGTATTTT
TRBV5-4	few	TRBJ2-2	TRBD2	CASSLGSGDNGELFF	TGTGCCAGCAGCTTAGGCAGCGGGGATAACGGGGAGCTGTTTTTT
TRBV6-2/TRBV6-3	.	TRBJ2-2	TRBD2	CASSRAGGRYTGELFF	TGTGCCAGCAGTCGCGCGGGGGGCCGGTACACCGGGGAGCTGTTTTTT
TRBV11-2	.	TRBJ2-7	TRBD1	CASSPLTGMSSYEQYF	TGTGCCAGCAGCCCGCTGACAGGGATGAGCTCCTACGAGCAGTACTTC
TRBV2	.	TRBJ2-5	.	CARASTWQETQYF	TGTGCCAGAGCCTCGACATGGCAAGAGACCCAGTACTTC
TRBV7-9	.	TRBJ2-1	TRBD2	CASSPQRASGSRNEQFF	TGTGCCAGCAGCCCACAAAGGGCTAGCGGGAGTAGGAATGAGCAGTTCTTC
TRBV18	.	TRBJ2-1	.	CASSPYGGGDEQFF	TGTGCCAGCTCACCATACGGGGGAGGCGATGAGCAGTTCTTC